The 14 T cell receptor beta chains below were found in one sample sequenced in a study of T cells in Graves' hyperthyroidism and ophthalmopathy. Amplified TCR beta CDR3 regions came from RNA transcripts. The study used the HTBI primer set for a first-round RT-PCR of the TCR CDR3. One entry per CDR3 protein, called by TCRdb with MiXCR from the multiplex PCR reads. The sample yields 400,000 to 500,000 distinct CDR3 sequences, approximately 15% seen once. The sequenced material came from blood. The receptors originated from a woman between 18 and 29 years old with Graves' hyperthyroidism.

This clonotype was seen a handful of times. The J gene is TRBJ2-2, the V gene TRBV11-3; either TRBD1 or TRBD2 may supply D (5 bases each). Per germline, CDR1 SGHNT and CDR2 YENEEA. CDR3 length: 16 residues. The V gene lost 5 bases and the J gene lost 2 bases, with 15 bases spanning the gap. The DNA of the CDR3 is TGTGCCAGCAGCCCGTGGGACGGACAAAACACCGGGGAGCTGTTTTTT. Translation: CASSPWDGQNTGELFF.

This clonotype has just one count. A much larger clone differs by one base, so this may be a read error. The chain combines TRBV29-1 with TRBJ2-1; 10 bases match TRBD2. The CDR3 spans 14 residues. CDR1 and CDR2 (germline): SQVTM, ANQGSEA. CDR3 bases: TGCAGAGTGACCGGGACTAGCGCTTACAATGAGCAGTTCTTC. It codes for CRVTGTSAYNEQFF.

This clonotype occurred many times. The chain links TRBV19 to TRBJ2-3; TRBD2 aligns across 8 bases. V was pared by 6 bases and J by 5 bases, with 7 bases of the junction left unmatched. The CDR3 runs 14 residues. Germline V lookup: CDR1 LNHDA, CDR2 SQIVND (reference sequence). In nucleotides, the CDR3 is TGTGCCAGTAGCAAGGGACTAGTAAGAGATACGCAGTATTTT. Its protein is CASSKGLVRDTQYF.

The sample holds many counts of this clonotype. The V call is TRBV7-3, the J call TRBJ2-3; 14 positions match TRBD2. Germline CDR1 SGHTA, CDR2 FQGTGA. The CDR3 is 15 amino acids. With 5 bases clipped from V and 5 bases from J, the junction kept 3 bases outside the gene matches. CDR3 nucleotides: TGTGCCAGCAGCCTGGGACTAGCGGGAGTAGATACGCAGTATTTT. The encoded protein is CASSLGLAGVDTQYF.

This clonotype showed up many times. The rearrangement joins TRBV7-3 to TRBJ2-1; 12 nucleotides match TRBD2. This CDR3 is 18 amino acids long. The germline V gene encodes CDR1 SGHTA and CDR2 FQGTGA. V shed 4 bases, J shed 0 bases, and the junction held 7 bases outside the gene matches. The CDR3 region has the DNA TGTGCCAGCAGCTCGACCGGGACTAGCGGGCGCTCCTACAATGAGCAGTTCTTC. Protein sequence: CASSSTGTSGRSYNEQFF.

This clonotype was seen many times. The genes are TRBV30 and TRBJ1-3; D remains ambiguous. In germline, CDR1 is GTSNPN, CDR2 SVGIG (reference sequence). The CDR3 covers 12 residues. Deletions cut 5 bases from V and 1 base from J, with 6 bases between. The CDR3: CAWDTSGNTIYF. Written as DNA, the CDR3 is TGTGCCTGGGACACGTCTGGAAACACCATATATTTT. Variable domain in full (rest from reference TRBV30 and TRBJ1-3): SQTIHQWPATLVQPVGSPLSLECTVEGTSNPNLYWYRQAAGRGLQLLFYSVGIGQISSEVPQNLSASRPQDRQFILSSKKLLLSDSGFYLCAWDTSGNTIYFGEGSWLTVV.

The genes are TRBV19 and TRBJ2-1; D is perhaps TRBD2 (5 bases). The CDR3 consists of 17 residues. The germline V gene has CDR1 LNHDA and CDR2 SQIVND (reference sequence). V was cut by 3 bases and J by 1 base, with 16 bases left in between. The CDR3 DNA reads TGTGCCAGTAGTATTAAAGGCAGTTCGGGGTCCTACAATGAGCAGTTCTTC. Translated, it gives CASSIKGSSGSYNEQFF. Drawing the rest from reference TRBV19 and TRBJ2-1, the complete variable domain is DGGITQSPKYLFRKEGQNVTLSCEQNLNHDAMYWYRQDPGQGLRLIYYSQIVNDFQKGDIAEGYSVSREKKESFPLTVTSAQKNPTAFYLCASSIKGSSGSYNEQFFGPGTRLTVL.

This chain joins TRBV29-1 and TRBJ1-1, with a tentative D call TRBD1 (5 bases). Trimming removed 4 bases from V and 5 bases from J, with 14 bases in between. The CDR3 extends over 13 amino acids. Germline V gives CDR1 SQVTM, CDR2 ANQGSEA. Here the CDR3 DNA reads TGCAGCGTTGGGTGGGGGATGAGGACTGAAGCTTTCTTT. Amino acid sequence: CSVGWGMRTEAFF.

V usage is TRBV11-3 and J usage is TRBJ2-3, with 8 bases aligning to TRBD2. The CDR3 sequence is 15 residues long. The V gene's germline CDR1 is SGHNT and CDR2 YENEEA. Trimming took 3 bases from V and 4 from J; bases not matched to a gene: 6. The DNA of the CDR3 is TGTGCCAGCAGCTTCGATAGCGGGACACCAGATACGCAGTATTTT. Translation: CASSFDSGTPDTQYF.

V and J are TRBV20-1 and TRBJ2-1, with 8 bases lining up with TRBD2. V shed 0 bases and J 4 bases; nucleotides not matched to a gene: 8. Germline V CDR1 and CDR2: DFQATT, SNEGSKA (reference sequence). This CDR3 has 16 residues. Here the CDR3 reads CSAREVSGDPYNEQFF. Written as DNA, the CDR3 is TGCAGTGCTAGAGAGGTTAGCGGGGACCCTTACAATGAGCAGTTCTTC.

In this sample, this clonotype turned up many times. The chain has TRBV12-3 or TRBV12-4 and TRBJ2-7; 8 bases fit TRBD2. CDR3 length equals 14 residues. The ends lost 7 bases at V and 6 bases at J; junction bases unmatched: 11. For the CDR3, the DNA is TGTGCCAGCACCCTCAGACTAGCGTCATCCGAGCAGTACTTC. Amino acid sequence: CASTLRLASSEQYF.

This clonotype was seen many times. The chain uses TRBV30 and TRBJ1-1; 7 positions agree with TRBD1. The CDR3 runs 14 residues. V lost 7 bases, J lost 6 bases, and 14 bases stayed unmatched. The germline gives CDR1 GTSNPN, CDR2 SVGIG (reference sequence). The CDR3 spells CASTSQGKGAEAFF. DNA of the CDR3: TGTGCCTCGACCTCACAGGGGAAGGGCGCTGAAGCTTTCTTT.

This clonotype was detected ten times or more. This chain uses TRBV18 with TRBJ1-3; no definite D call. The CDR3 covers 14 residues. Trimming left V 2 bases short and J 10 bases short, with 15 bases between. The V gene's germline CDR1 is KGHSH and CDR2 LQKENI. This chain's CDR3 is CASSPSGGHFTIYF. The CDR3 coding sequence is TGTGCCAGCTCACCATCGGGAGGCCATTTTACCATATATTTT.

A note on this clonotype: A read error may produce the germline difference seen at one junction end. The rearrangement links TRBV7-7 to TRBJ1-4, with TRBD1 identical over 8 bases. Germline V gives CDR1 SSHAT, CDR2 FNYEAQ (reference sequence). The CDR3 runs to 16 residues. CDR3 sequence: CASSLLKDRVNEKLFF. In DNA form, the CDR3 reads TGTGCTAGCAGTTTACTAAAGGACAGGGTAAATGAAAAACTGTTTTTT.